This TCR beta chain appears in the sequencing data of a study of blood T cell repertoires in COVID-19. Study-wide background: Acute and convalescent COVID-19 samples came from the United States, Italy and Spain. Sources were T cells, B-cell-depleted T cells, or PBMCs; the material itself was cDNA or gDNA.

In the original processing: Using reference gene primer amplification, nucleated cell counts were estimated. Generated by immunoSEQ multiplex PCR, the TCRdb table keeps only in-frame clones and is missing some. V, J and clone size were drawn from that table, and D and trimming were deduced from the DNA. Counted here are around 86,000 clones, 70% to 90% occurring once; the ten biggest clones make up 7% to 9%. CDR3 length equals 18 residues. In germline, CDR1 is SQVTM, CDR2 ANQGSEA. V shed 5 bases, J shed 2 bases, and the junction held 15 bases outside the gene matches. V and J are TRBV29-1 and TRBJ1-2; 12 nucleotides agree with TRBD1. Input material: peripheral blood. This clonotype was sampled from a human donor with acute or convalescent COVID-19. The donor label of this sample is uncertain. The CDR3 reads CSVSKLGQGARPNYGYTF. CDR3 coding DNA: TGCAGCGTTAGTAAATTGGGACAGGGGGCGCGACCCAACTATGGCTACACCTTC.